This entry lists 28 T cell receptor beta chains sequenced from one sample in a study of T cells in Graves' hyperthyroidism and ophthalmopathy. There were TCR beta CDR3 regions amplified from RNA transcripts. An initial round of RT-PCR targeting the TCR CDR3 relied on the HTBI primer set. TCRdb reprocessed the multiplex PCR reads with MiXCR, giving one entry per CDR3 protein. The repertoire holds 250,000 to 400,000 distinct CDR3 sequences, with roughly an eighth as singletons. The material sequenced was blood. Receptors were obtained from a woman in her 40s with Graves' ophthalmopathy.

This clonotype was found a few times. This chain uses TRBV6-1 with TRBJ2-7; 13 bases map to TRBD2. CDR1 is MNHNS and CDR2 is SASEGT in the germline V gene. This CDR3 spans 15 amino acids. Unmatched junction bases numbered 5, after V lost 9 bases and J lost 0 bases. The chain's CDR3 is CASSGLAGVSYEQYF. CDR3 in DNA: TGTGCCAGTTCAGGACTAGCGGGGGTCTCCTACGAGCAGTACTTC.

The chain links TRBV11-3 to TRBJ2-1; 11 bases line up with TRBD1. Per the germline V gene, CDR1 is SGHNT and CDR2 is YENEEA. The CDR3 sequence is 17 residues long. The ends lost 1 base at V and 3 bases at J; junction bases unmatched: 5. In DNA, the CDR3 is TGTGCCAGCAGCTTAGCCCGGGGACAGGGGGTCTACAATGAGCAGTTCTTC. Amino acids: CASSLARGQGVYNEQFF.

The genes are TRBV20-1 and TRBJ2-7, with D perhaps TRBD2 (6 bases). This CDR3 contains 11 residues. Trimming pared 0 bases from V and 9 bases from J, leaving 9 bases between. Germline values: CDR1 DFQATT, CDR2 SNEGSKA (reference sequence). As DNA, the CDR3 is TGCAGTGCTAGAGATGGGCGGGGGCAGTACTTC. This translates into CSARDGRGQYF.

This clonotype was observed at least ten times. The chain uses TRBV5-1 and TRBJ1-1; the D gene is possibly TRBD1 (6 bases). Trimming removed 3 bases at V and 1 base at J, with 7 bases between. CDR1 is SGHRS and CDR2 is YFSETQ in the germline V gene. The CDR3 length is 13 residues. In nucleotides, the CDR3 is TGCGCCAGCAGCTCGACAGGGAACACTGAAGCTTTCTTT. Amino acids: CASSSTGNTEAFF.

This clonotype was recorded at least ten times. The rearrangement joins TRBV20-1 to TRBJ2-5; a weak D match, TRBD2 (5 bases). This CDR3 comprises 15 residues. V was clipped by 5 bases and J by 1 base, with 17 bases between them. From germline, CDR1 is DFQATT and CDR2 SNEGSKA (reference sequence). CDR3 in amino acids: CSARPSPGFQETQYF. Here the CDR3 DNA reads TGCAGTGCTCGACCTAGCCCAGGCTTCCAAGAGACCCAGTACTTC.

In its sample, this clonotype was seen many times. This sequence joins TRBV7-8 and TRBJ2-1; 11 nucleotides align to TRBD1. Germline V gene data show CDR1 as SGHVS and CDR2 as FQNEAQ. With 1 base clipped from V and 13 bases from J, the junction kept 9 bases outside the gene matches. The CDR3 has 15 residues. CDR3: CASSLDSRTGGAQFF. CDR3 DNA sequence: TGTGCCAGCAGCTTAGACTCGAGGACAGGGGGCGCCCAGTTCTTC.

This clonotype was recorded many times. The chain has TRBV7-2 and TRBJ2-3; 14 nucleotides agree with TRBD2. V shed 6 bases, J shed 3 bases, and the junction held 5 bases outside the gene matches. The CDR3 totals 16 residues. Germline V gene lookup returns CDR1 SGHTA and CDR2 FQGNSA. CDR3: CASRGTSGRATDTQYF. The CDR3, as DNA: TGTGCCAGCAGGGGGACTAGCGGGAGAGCAACAGATACGCAGTATTTT.

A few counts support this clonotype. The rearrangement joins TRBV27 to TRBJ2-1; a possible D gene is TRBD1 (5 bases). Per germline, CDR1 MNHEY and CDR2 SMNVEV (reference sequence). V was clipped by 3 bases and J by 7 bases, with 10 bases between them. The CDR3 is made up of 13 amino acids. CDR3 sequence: CASSLAGWNEQFF. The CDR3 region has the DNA TGTGCCAGCAGTTTGGCAGGGTGGAATGAGCAGTTCTTC.

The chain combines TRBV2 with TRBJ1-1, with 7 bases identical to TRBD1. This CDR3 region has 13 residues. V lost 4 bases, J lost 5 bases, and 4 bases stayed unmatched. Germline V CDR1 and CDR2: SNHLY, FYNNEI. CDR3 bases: TGTGCCAGCAGTGCCAGGGGGATGACTGAAGCTTTCTTT. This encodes CASSARGMTEAFF.

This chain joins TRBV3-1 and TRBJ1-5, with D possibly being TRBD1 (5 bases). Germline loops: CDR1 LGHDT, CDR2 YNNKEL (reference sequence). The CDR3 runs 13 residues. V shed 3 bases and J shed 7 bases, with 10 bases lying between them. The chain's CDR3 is CASSQTDSQPQHF. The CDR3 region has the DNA TGTGCCAGCAGCCAGACAGACTCGCAGCCCCAGCATTTT.

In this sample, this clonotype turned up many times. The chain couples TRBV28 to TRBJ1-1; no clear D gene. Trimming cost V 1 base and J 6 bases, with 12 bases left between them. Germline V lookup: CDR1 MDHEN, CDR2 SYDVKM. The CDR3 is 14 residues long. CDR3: CASSLSGSLAEAFF. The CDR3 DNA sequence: TGTGCCAGCAGTTTATCAGGATCTTTAGCTGAAGCTTTCTTT.

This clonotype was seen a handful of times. CDR3 DNA sequence: TGCAGTGCCCACCGGGAGAGCTCCTACAATGAGCAGTTCTTC. Translating gives CSAHRESSYNEQFF. The genes are TRBV20-1 and TRBJ2-1, with D tentatively TRBD2 (6 bases). The CDR3 sequence is 14 residues long. CDR1 DFQATT and CDR2 SNEGSKA come from the germline V gene (reference sequence). Between the trimmed V and J ends, which lost 6 bases and 0 bases, there was a span of 12 bases.

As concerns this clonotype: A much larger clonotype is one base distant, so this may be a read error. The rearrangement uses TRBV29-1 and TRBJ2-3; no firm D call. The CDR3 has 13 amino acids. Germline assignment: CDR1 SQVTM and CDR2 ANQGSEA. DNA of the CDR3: TGCAGCGTTGACACCACCCGCACAGATACGCAGTGTTTT. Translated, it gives CSVDTTRTDTQCF.

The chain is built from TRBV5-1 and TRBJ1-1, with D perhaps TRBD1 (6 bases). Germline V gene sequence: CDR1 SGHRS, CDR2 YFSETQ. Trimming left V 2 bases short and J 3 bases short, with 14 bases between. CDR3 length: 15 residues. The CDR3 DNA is TGCGCCAGCAGCTTATCCCCGGGGGCGTACACTGAAGCTTTCTTT. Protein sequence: CASSLSPGAYTEAFF.

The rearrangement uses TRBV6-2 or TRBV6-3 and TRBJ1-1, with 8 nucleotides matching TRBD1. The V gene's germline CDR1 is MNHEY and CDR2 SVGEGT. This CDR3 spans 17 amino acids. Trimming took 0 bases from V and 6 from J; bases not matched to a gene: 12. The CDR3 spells CASSYSGLDRAPAEAFF. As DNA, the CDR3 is TGTGCCAGCAGTTACTCGGGCCTGGACAGGGCACCCGCTGAAGCTTTCTTT.

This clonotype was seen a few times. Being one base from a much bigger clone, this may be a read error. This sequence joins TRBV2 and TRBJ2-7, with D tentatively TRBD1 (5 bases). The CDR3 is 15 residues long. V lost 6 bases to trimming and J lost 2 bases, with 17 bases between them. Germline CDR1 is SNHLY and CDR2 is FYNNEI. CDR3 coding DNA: TGTGCCAGCAGCCTAACAGGTCCTCGACCCTACGAGCAGTACTTC. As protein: CASSLTGPRPYEQYF.

In DNA form, the CDR3 reads TGTGCCAGCAGCCAAGTTCCGGGCCGGTGGGGGCAGTACTTC. Protein sequence: CASSQVPGRWGQYF. The chain is built from TRBV12-3 or TRBV12-4 and TRBJ2-7; D is uncertain. V was trimmed by 6 bases and J by 9 bases, leaving 21 bases between them. This CDR3 comprises 14 residues.

For the CDR3, the DNA is TGCAGTGCTAGAGGGTTCCAGTGGTCGCAGTATTTT. This encodes CSARGFQWSQYF. The chain combines TRBV20-1 with TRBJ2-3; D gene uncertain. V was trimmed by 1 base and J by 10 bases, leaving 12 bases between them. The germline CDR1 and CDR2 sequences are DFQATT and SNEGSKA (reference sequence). This CDR3 comprises 12 residues.

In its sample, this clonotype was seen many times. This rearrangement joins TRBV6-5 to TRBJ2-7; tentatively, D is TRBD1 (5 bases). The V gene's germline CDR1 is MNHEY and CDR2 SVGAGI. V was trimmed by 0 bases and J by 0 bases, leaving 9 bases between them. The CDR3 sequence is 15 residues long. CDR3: CASSYSRTISYEQYF. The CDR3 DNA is TGTGCCAGCAGTTACTCGAGGACAATCTCCTACGAGCAGTACTTC.

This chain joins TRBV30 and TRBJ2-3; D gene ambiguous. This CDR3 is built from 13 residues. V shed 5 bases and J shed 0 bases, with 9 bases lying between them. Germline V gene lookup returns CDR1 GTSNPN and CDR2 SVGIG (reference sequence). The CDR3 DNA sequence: TGTGCCTGGGGTGCCGGGAGCACAGATACGCAGTATTTT. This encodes CAWGAGSTDTQYF.

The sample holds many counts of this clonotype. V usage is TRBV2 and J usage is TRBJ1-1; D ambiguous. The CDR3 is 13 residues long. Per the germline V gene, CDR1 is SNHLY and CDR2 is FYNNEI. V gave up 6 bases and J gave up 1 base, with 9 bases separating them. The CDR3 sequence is CASRREANTEAFF. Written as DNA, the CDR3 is TGTGCCAGCAGGAGGGAGGCGAACACTGAAGCTTTCTTT.

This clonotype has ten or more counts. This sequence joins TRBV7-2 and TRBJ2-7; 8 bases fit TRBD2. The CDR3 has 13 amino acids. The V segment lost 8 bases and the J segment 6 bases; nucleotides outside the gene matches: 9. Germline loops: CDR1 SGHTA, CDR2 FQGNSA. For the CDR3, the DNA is TGTGCCAGCGCAGCGGGGGTTTTCCGCGAGCAGTACTTC. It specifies CASAAGVFREQYF.

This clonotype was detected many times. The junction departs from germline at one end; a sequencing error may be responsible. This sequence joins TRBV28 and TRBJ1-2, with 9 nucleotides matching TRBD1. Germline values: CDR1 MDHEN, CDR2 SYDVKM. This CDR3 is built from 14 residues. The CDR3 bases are TGTACCAGCAGTAAAACAGGGGGCTCAGGCGGCTACACCTTC. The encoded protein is CTSSKTGGSGGYTF.

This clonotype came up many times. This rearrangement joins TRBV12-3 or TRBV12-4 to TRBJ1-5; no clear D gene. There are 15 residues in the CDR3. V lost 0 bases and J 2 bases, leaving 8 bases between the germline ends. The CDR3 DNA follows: TGTGCCAGCAGTTTAGCAGGGAAGGGCAATCAGCCCCAGCATTTT. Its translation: CASSLAGKGNQPQHF.

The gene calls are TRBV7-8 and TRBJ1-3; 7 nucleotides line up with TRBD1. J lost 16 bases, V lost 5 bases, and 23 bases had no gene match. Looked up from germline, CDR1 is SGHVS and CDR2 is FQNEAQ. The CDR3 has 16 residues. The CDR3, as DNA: TGTGCCAGCAGCCGCTACCTTGGGGGACAGCTCAATGTTCTGTATTTT. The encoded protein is CASSRYLGGQLNVLYF.

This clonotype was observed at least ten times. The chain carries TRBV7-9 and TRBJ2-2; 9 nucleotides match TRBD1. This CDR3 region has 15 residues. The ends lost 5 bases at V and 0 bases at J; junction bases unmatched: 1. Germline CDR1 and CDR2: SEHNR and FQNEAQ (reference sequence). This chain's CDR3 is CASSGQGSNTGELFF. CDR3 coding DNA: TGTGCCAGCAGCGGACAGGGGTCGAACACCGGGGAGCTGTTTTTT.

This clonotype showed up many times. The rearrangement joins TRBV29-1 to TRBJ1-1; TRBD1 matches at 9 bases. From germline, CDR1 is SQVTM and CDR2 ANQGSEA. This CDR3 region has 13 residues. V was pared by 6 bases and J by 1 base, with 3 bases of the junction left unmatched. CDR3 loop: CSVGGQGNTEAFF. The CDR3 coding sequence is TGCAGCGTCGGGGGACAGGGGAACACTGAAGCTTTCTTT.

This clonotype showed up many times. The CDR3 protein is CASSPPVYNEQFF. CDR3 nucleotide sequence: TGTGCCAGCAGTCCCCCCGTATACAATGAGCAGTTCTTC. The chain employs TRBV11-1 and TRBJ2-1; D gene unclear. This CDR3 comprises 13 residues. V was trimmed by 6 bases and J by 4 bases, leaving 10 bases between them. Germline CDR1 and CDR2: SGHAT and FQDESV (reference sequence).